This entry concerns a single T cell receptor beta chain. A much larger clone sits a single nucleotide away, making a read error possible. A J-beta primer mix and a sample-barcoded 5' primer were used in a second PCR of about 7 to 12 cycles. One entry per CDR3 protein results from TCRdb running MiXCR on the 5' RACE reads. The sample lists about a million distinct CDR3 sequences, roughly two fifths occurring once. The data were obtained in a study of blood T cells in healthy people across ages. Germline CDR1 is MNHEY and CDR2 is SVGAGI. CDR3 length: 14 residues. This sequence was found in a man younger than 35 in good health. This chain connects TRBV6-5 to TRBJ2-1; D is perhaps TRBD2 (5 bases). The assigned J gene may be wrong: the sequence end matches TRBJ2-7 better. The material sequenced was blood. CDR3 sequence (DNA): TGTGCCAGCGGTTACTCGAGGGTCTACAATGAGCAGTACTTC. It codes for CASGYSRVYNEQYF.